Each of the 32 T cell receptor beta chains below was sequenced from the same sample in a study of Ad26.COV2.S vaccination and SARS-CoV-2 variants. Generated by immunoSEQ multiplex PCR, the TCRdb table keeps only in-frame clones and is missing some. The sample has 100,000 or so clones; around three quarters are singletons. Sequences were derived from peripheral blood, sampled after recovery from COVID-19. The receptor source for this set is a human donor who had recovered from COVID-19.

This sequence joins TRBV5-4 and TRBJ2-2; D gene ambiguous. CDR3 length: 13 residues. The ends were cut back, 2 bases at V and 4 bases at J, with 6 bases in the middle. CDR1 is SGHNT and CDR2 is YYREEE in the germline V gene (reference sequence). CDR3 nucleotides: TGTGCCAGCAGCTTAGGCAGCACCGGGGAGCTGTTTTTT. This gives the protein CASSLGSTGELFF.

The chain combines TRBV6-1 with TRBJ1-1; D is unresolved. Trimming took off 1 base at V and 2 bases at J, with 5 bases between the two ends. CDR1 MNHNS and CDR2 SASEGT come from the germline V gene. This CDR3 spans 13 amino acids. The CDR3 reads CASSEVVNTEAFF. The CDR3 bases are TGTGCCAGCAGTGAAGTCGTTAACACTGAAGCTTTCTTT.

CDR3 loop: CASSISDGLYYSNQPQHF. The CDR3 coding sequence is TGTGCCAGTAGTATCTCGGACGGTCTCTACTATAGCAATCAGCCCCAGCATTTT. The gene calls are TRBV19 and TRBJ1-5; D gene ambiguous. This CDR3 comprises 18 residues. V gave up 3 bases and J gave up 0 bases, with 18 bases separating them. In germline, CDR1 is LNHDA, CDR2 SQIVND (reference sequence). Full variable domain (outside the CDR3, taken from reference TRBV19 and TRBJ1-5): DGGITQSPKYLFRKEGQNVTLSCEQNLNHDAMYWYRQDPGQGLRLIYYSQIVNDFQKGDIAEGYSVSREKKESFPLTVTSAQKNPTAFYLCASSISDGLYYSNQPQHFGDGTRLSIL.

The V and J genes are TRBV29-1 and TRBJ2-1; D gene uncertain. Germline values: CDR1 SQVTM, CDR2 ANQGSEA. The CDR3 covers 12 residues. V was clipped by 4 bases and J by 4 bases, with 8 bases between them. CDR3 loop: CSVGEEYNEQFF. In DNA, the CDR3 is TGCAGCGTTGGAGAAGAGTACAATGAGCAGTTCTTC.

The chain uses TRBV11-2 and TRBJ1-3; a possible D gene is TRBD1 (5 bases). Germline CDR1 reads SGHAT; CDR2 reads FQNNGV. The V end lost 0 bases, the J end lost 3 bases, and 6 bases lay between the germline ends. This CDR3 is 14 amino acids long. The CDR3 DNA is TGTGCCAGCAGCTTAGACAGGGATGGAAACACCATATATTTT. It yields the protein CASSLDRDGNTIYF.

This chain joins TRBV5-1 and TRBJ2-3; TRBD1 or TRBD2 may be the D gene (6 bases each). V lost 0 bases and J 3 bases, leaving 11 bases between the germline ends. The CDR3 loop spans 15 amino acids. Germline loops: CDR1 SGHRS, CDR2 YFSETQ. CDR3 in amino acids: CASSLGGGITDTQYF. The CDR3 nucleotides read TGCGCCAGCAGCTTGGGAGGGGGGATAACAGATACGCAGTATTTT.

The V gene is TRBV19, the J gene TRBJ1-2; 7 bases are a match to TRBD1. The CDR3 sequence is 13 residues long. CDR1 is LNHDA, CDR2 SQIVND, per germline (reference sequence). V dropped 5 bases and J dropped 3; count of bases not matched to a gene: 3. CDR3 nucleotide sequence: TGTGCCAGTAGTCGGGACAGCTACTATGGCTACACCTTC. Its translation is CASSRDSYYGYTF. Drawing the rest from reference TRBV19 and TRBJ1-2, the complete variable domain is DGGITQSPKYLFRKEGQNVTLSCEQNLNHDAMYWYRQDPGQGLRLIYYSQIVNDFQKGDIAEGYSVSREKKESFPLTVTSAQKNPTAFYLCASSRDSYYGYTFGSGTRLTVV.

Concerning this clone: Other DNA variants within this sample encode the same CDR3. The chain links TRBV5-1 to TRBJ2-5; TRBD2 is a possible D gene (6 bases). There are 14 residues in the CDR3. With 2 bases removed from V and 2 bases from J, the gap between germline ends came to 10 bases. Germline CDR1 is SGHRS and CDR2 is YFSETQ. The CDR3 here is CASSLAGGQETQYF. CDR3 nucleotides: TGCGCCAGCAGCTTAGCCGGGGGTCAAGAGACCCAGTACTTC.

The chain is built from TRBV7-2 and TRBJ2-7, with 10 bases matching TRBD1. V was pared by 1 base and J by 3 bases, with 3 bases of the junction left unmatched. The CDR3 is made up of 15 amino acids. From germline, CDR1 is SGHTA and CDR2 FQGNSA. CDR3 DNA sequence: TGTGCCAGCAGCTTAGAGGGACAGGGGATCTACGAGCAGTACTTC. Translation: CASSLEGQGIYEQYF. Together with reference TRBV7-2 and TRBJ2-7, the CDR3 gives the full variable domain: GAGVSQSPSNKVTEKGKDVELRCDPISGHTALYWYRQSLGQGLEFLIYFQGNSAPDKSGLPSDRFSAERTGGSVSTLTIQRTQQEDSAVYLCASSLEGQGIYEQYFGPGTRLTVT.

This chain connects TRBV10-3 to TRBJ2-5; TRBD1 agrees at 12 bases. The CDR3 has 15 residues. V shed 2 bases and J 4 bases; nucleotides not matched to a gene: 2. From germline, CDR1 is ENHRY and CDR2 SYGVKD. The CDR3: CAISEGTGGAETQYF. The CDR3 nucleotides read TGTGCCATCAGTGAGGGGACAGGGGGCGCAGAGACCCAGTACTTC.

The chain employs TRBV10-2 and TRBJ1-1; tentative D call: TRBD1 (6 bases). V lost 10 bases and J 7 bases, leaving 19 bases between the germline ends. The CDR3 covers 13 residues. Per the germline V gene, CDR1 is WSHSY and CDR2 is SAAADI. In DNA form, the CDR3 reads TGCGCCACCACCCTAGGGGGGTATGGTGAAGCTTTCTTT. This sequence encodes CATTLGGYGEAFF.

The chain employs TRBV12-3 or TRBV12-4 and TRBJ2-5; a weak D match, TRBD2 (5 bases). The CDR3 extends over 11 amino acids. Trimming took 6 bases from V and 7 from J, leaving 9 bases between them. The CDR3 here is CASSRGRTQYF. In DNA form, the CDR3 reads TGTGCCAGCAGCCGCGGGCGGACCCAGTACTTC.

CDR3 nucleotides: TGTGCCAGCAGGGACAGGAAAGCAACTAATGAAAAACTGTTTTTT. The encoded protein is CASRDRKATNEKLFF. The gene calls are TRBV28 and TRBJ1-4; 7 bases are shared with TRBD1. V shed 6 bases, J shed 0 bases, and the junction held 4 bases outside the gene matches. The germline V gene has CDR1 MDHEN and CDR2 SYDVKM. This CDR3 contains 15 residues.

This sequence joins TRBV19 and TRBJ2-6; no firm D call. The CDR3 covers 15 residues. V dropped 4 bases and J dropped 3 bases, with 10 bases sitting between them. Germline V lookup: CDR1 LNHDA, CDR2 SQIVND (reference sequence). As DNA, the CDR3 is TGTGCCAGTAGTAATCAAGGAAATGGGGCCAACGTCCTGACTTTC. Its translation: CASSNQGNGANVLTF.

This chain links TRBV5-1 with TRBJ2-5; 8 positions agree with TRBD2. Germline loops: CDR1 SGHRS, CDR2 YFSETQ. The CDR3 is 16 residues long. V dropped 0 bases and J dropped 7; count of bases not matched to a gene: 11. CDR3 sequence reads: CASSLAGGGAEGTQYF. In DNA, the CDR3 is TGCGCCAGCAGCTTGGCCGGGGGGGGCGCGGAGGGGACCCAGTACTTC.

This chain joins TRBV11-2 and TRBJ2-1; 9 bases line up with TRBD1. Germline values: CDR1 SGHAT, CDR2 FQNNGV. J lost 7 bases, V lost 5 bases, and 9 bases had no gene match. There are 15 residues in the CDR3. In nucleotides, the CDR3 is TGTGCCAGCAGCCTGAACAGGGGGCTTACAAATGAGCAGTTCTTC. Its translation is CASSLNRGLTNEQFF.

Only one count was recorded for this clone. The CDR3, as DNA: TGTGCCAGCAGTGAAGTAACTCGATCCTACGAGCAGTACTTC. Translation: CASSEVTRSYEQYF. The V call is TRBV2, the J call TRBJ2-7; no clear D gene. V gave up 1 base and J gave up 1 base, with 8 bases separating them. Germline V gene sequence: CDR1 SNHLY, CDR2 FYNNEI. The CDR3 spans 14 residues.

The chain is built from TRBV28 and TRBJ2-3; D gene unclear. V lost 3 bases and J lost 5, with 12 bases in between. Germline values: CDR1 MDHEN, CDR2 SYDVKM. The CDR3 contains 14 residues. CDR3 amino acids: CASSFLSRGDTQYF. The CDR3 DNA reads TGTGCCAGCAGTTTCCTCTCACGAGGAGATACGCAGTATTTT.

V and J are TRBV20-1 and TRBJ1-2; D unclear. The germline CDR1 and CDR2 sequences are DFQATT and SNEGSKA (reference sequence). This CDR3 region has 10 residues. CDR3 region: CAFGDYGYTF. In DNA, the CDR3 is TGCGCGTTCGGGGACTATGGCTACACCTTC.

The chain employs TRBV30 and TRBJ2-1; weak D call: TRBD2 (6 bases). The germline V and J ends were trimmed by 2 bases and 0 bases, with 8 bases remaining between them. The germline V gene has CDR1 GTSNPN and CDR2 SVGIG (reference sequence). CDR3 length: 14 residues. The CDR3 DNA is TGTGCCTGGAGTTTCGGGAGCTCCTACAATGAGCAGTTCTTC. This sequence encodes CAWSFGSSYNEQFF.

Written as DNA, the CDR3 is TGTGCCAGTAGTAACCACCTTACCAGGGGGTCCACTTACAATGAGCAGTTCTTC. It is translated as CASSNHLTRGSTYNEQFF. The V and J genes are TRBV19 and TRBJ2-1, with 7 bases fitting TRBD1. The CDR3 covers 18 residues. Trimming removed 4 bases from V and 4 bases from J; junction bases left unmatched: 16. CDR1 LNHDA and CDR2 SQIVND come from the germline V gene (reference sequence). The full variable domain, its missing parts supplied by reference TRBV19 and TRBJ2-1, is DGGITQSPKYLFRKEGQNVTLSCEQNLNHDAMYWYRQDPGQGLRLIYYSQIVNDFQKGDIAEGYSVSREKKESFPLTVTSAQKNPTAFYLCASSNHLTRGSTYNEQFFGPGTRLTVL.

The J gene is TRBJ2-3, the V gene TRBV3-1 (or the pseudogene TRBV3-2); no clear D gene. The CDR3 is made up of 14 amino acids. Per germline, CDR1 LGHDT and CDR2 YNNKEL (reference sequence). Trimming stripped 4 bases from V and 1 base from J, with 9 bases between. The CDR3: CASSLLVGTDTQYF. CDR3 nucleotides: TGTGCCAGCAGCCTATTGGTGGGCACAGATACGCAGTATTTT.

DNA of the CDR3: TGCAGCGCTTACTACGACTATGGCTACACCTTC. Translating gives CSAYYDYGYTF. The gene calls are TRBV20-1 and TRBJ1-2; the D is unclear. CDR1 and CDR2 (germline): DFQATT, SNEGSKA (reference sequence). CDR3 length: 11 residues.

The chain recombines TRBV5-1 with TRBJ2-3; 8 nucleotides match TRBD2. The CDR3 contains 15 residues. The germline V gene has CDR1 SGHRS and CDR2 YFSETQ. The junction had 4 bases not matched to a gene; V was cut back by 0 bases and J by 4 bases. The CDR3 DNA follows: TGCGCCAGCAGCTTGGCGGGGGGGTGGTCAGATACGCAGTATTTT. This sequence encodes CASSLAGGWSDTQYF.

This clone was found a few times. The chain carries TRBV27 and TRBJ2-5; D gene unclear. The CDR3 is made up of 13 amino acids. Trimming shortened V by 7 bases and J by 2 bases, and 11 bases separated the two germline ends. Germline loops: CDR1 MNHEY, CDR2 SMNVEV (reference sequence). The CDR3 here is CASKDTLQETQYF. The CDR3 coding sequence is TGTGCCAGCAAAGACACCTTACAAGAGACCCAGTACTTC.

The V call is TRBV28, the J call TRBJ2-7; D might be TRBD2 (6 bases). This CDR3 has 13 residues. Deletions cut 8 bases from V and 1 base from J, with 12 bases between. Germline values: CDR1 MDHEN, CDR2 SYDVKM. In nucleotides, the CDR3 is TGTGCCAGCGGTTGGGGGGTATCCTACGAGCAGTACTTC. This translates into CASGWGVSYEQYF. Looking up the rest from reference TRBV28 and TRBJ2-7 gives the full variable domain: DVKVTQSSRYLVKRTGEKVFLECVQDMDHENMFWYRQDPGLGLRLIYFSYDVKMKEKGDIPEGYSVSREKKERFSLILESASTNQTSMYLCASGWGVSYEQYFGPGTRLTVT.

The J gene is TRBJ1-2, the V gene TRBV29-1; 7 bases are shared with TRBD1. Trimming removed 7 bases from V and 3 bases from J; junction bases left unmatched: 11. The CDR3 runs to 14 residues. CDR1 is SQVTM and CDR2 is ANQGSEA in the germline V gene. CDR3 coding DNA: TGCAGCGCCGGGGACAGTCGAGGCGACTATGGCTACACCTTC. As protein: CSAGDSRGDYGYTF.

The rearrangement joins TRBV3-1 (or the pseudogene TRBV3-2) to TRBJ2-2; 7 bases align to TRBD1. V trimming: 7 bases; J trimming: 4 bases; junction bases outside the gene matches: 6. The CDR3 length is 14 residues. Germline V CDR1 and CDR2: LGHDT, YNNKEL (reference sequence). The DNA for the CDR3 is TGTGCCAGCACCACGGGACAGTTCACCGGGGAGCTGTTTTTT. Its translation is CASTTGQFTGELFF.

The genes are TRBV9 and TRBJ1-5; TRBD1 is a possible D gene (5 bases). V was cut by 4 bases and J by 2 bases, with 13 bases left in between. Germline CDR1 SGDLS, CDR2 YYNGEE. This CDR3 contains 15 residues. CDR3 nucleotide sequence: TGTGCCAGCAGCCCGCGCAGGGATGGCAATCAGCCCCAGCATTTT. Protein: CASSPRRDGNQPQHF.

The rearrangement joins TRBV30 to TRBJ1-6, with 7 bases that match TRBD1. The germline V gene encodes CDR1 GTSNPN and CDR2 SVGIG (reference sequence). After removal of 8 bases from V and 7 bases from J, the junction contained 8 bases not matched to a gene. This CDR3 has 13 residues. DNA of the CDR3: TGTGCCGGGACTGGACAGGCCAATTCACCCCTCCACTTT. This codes for CAGTGQANSPLHF.

This clone occurred once. The rearrangement joins TRBV27 to TRBJ1-6; D possibly corresponds to TRBD1 (6 bases). Germline lookup yields CDR1 MNHEY and CDR2 SMNVEV (reference sequence). V was pared by 6 bases and J by 2 bases, with 11 bases between. The CDR3 runs to 15 residues. As DNA, the CDR3 is TGTGCCAGCAGGCCAGGGGTTCCCTATAATTCACCCCTCCACTTT. It specifies CASRPGVPYNSPLHF.

The chain links TRBV5-1 to TRBJ1-5; possible D gene TRBD1, 5 bases. Between the trimmed V and J ends, which lost 0 bases and 1 base, there was a span of 8 bases. The CDR3 contains 15 residues. CDR1 and CDR2 from the germline V gene are SGHRS and YFSETQ. CDR3 nucleotides: TGCGCCAGCAGCTTGGGCGGGGGGAGCAATCAGCCCCAGCATTTT. Translated, it gives CASSLGGGSNQPQHF.